A selection of T cell receptor beta chains follows, all from one sample in a study of graft-versus-host responses after intestinal transplantation. Only in-frame clones appear in the TCRdb table, and some are missing; sequencing was by immunoSEQ multiplex PCR. The sample yields some 23,000 clones, approximately 82% seen once. Their antigen targets remain unknown. Sequencing used unstimulated CD8+ T cells sorted from spleen or lymph node cells, obtained before transplant. The receptors come from a human donor who was the organ donor for an intestinal transplant. CDR3s include the opening cysteine and the closing phenylalanine or tryptophan. The D gene is left open where the match is weak. Not all rows give a size; the values are once, few, many and, for expanded clones, a class.

TRBJ2-3 TRBV18 - - 15 TGTGCCAGCGCACCGCCGGGAGTGCATTCCGATACGCAGTATTTT CASAPPGVHSDTQYF
TRBJ2-1 TRBV7-9 TRBD2 - 14 TGTGCCAGCAGCTTCCCGGGGGGATACAATGAGCAGTTCTTC CASSFPGGYNEQFF
TRBJ2-7 TRBV7-6 TRBD1 - 15 TGTGCCAGCAGCTTCGGGACAGGGCTTGGGGACGAGCAGTACTTC CASSFGTGLGDEQYF
TRBJ2-7 TRBV10-2 TRBD2 - 15 TGCGCCAGCAGCGCGACTAGCGGGAGTCGGTACGAGCAGTACTTC CASSATSGSRYEQYF
TRBJ2-3 TRBV27 TRBD1 - 16 TGTGCCAGCAGTCCGGACAGGGCATTTGGCACAGATACGCAGTATTTT CASSPDRAFGTDTQYF
TRBJ1-2 TRBV6-1 - - 19 TGTGCCAGCAGTGAAGCGCGGGGCATGTTCAGGGGAGCTAACTATGGCTACACCTTC CASSEARGMFRGANYGYTF
TRBJ2-7 TRBV11-2 - - 11 TGTGCCAGCAGCCCGTCCTACGAGCAGTACTTC CASSPSYEQYF
TRBJ1-2 TRBV11-1 TRBD1 - 18 TGTGCCAGCAGCCCCCAGATGGACAGGGACTTAGAAGGCTATGGCTACACCTTC CASSPQMDRDLEGYGYTF
TRBJ2-2 TRBV19 TRBD2 - 14 TGTGCCAGTAGTCCTAGCGGGAACACCGGGGAGCTGTTTTTT CASSPSGNTGELFF
TRBJ1-5 TRBV30 - - 13 TGTGCCTGGAGTCCACTCCCCAATCAGCCCCAGCATTTT CAWSPLPNQPQHF
TRBJ2-7 TRBV10-3 TRBD1 once 13 TGTGCCATCACCTTGGGACAGGGTGACGAGCAGTACTTC CAITLGQGDEQYF
TRBJ2-4 TRBV9 TRBD1 - 14 TGTGCCAGCAGCCCCGGGACAGGGCGGGACATTCAGTACTTC CASSPGTGRDIQYF
TRBJ1-2 TRBV27 - - 15 TGTGCCAGCAGTCCGGGGAGGGGTCTAATGTATGGCTACACCTTC CASSPGRGLMYGYTF
TRBJ1-3 TRBV6-5 - - 14 TGTGCCAGCAGTTACTCCGCGAGTCTAAACACCATATATTTT CASSYSASLNTIYF
TRBJ2-7 TRBV5-8 - - 14 TGTGCCAGCAGCATTGACAGGCGGTGGTACGAGCAGTACTTC CASSIDRRWYEQYF
TRBJ2-5 TRBV9 - few 14 TGTGCCAGCAGCGTAGGGTGGGGCCAAGAGACCCAGTACTTC CASSVGWGQETQYF
TRBJ2-4 TRBV27 TRBD2 - 18 TGTGCCAGCAGTTCAGGGACTAGCGGGGGGAGAGCCAAAAACATTCAGTACTTC CASSSGTSGGRAKNIQYF
TRBJ2-3 TRBV4-3 - - 15 TGCGCCAGCAGCCAAGAACCTAGCGGCACAGATACGCAGTATTTT CASSQEPSGTDTQYF
TRBJ1-5 TRBV5-4 - - 14 TGTGCCAGCAGCTTGGGGGGATTGGATCAGCCCCAGCATTTT CASSLGGLDQPQHF
TRBJ1-1 TRBV19 - - 14 TGTGCCAGTAGTAGAGGGATCATGAACACTGAAGCTTTCTTT CASSRGIMNTEAFF
TRBJ1-2 TRBV4-1 - - 15 TGCGCCAGCAGCCCCAGGGAGGGCTCGGACTATGGCTACACCTTC CASSPREGSDYGYTF
TRBJ2-7 TRBV1 - few 16 TGCACCAGCAGCCAAATAGCGGAGATCAACCACTACGAGCAGTACTTC CTSSQIAEINHYEQYF
TRBJ2-3 TRBV4-1 - - 14 TGCGCCAGCAGCCAAGCCAGGGAGGCAGATACGCAGTATTTT CASSQAREADTQYF
TRBJ2-7 TRBV7-2 TRBD2 - 15 TGTGCCAGCAGCTTCTTGGCGGGGGGGCCATCCGAGCAGTACTTC CASSFLAGGPSEQYF
TRBJ1-2 TRBV27 - few 13 TGTGCCAGCAGTTTACAGGGGAACTATGGCTACACCTTC CASSLQGNYGYTF
TRBJ1-2 TRBV5-4 - few 13 TGTGCCAGCAGCGGAGGACATCTCTATGGCTACACCTTC CASSGGHLYGYTF
TRBJ2-6 TRBV2 TRBD1 - 18 TGTGCCAGCAGTACGGGAGGACAGGGGGACACTGGGGCCAACGTCCTGACTTTC CASSTGGQGDTGANVLTF
TRBJ1-2 TRBV4-3 - - 13 TGCGCCAGCAGCCAGGAGGGGGTCTGTGGCTACACCTTC CASSQEGVCGYTF
TRBJ1-1 TRBV6-5 - - 16 TGTGCCAGCAGTTACTATCCCCGGACAGCAAACACTGAAGCTTTCTTT CASSYYPRTANTEAFF
TRBJ2-1 TRBV19 - - 14 TGTGCCAGTACCCCTGAGACAGGAAACAATGAGCAGTTCTTC CASTPETGNNEQFF
TRBJ2-1 TRBV19 - - 13 TGTGCCAGTAGTACCCGACCGAGCAATGAGCAGTTCTTC CASSTRPSNEQFF
TRBJ2-2 TRBV6-5 - - 15 TGTGCCAGCAGTCACCGGGTCCTCGGGCCCGGGGAGCTGTTTTTT CASSHRVLGPGELFF
TRBJ2-1 TRBV6-6 - once 11 TGTGCCAGCTCTGAAAACAATGAGCAGTTCTTC CASSENNEQFF
TRBJ2-1 TRBV14 - - 15 TGTGCCAGCAGCTTAGGCCCGAACCAGGACAATGAGCAGTTCTTC CASSLGPNQDNEQFF
TRBJ2-5 TRBV28 TRBD2 - 15 TGTGCCAGCAGGTACCGGGACTATCACCAAGAGACCCAGTACTTC CASRYRDYHQETQYF
TRBJ1-1 TRBV11-2 - - 14 TGTGCCAGCAGCTTAGTAGAGGGATCGACTGAAGCTTTCTTT CASSLVEGSTEAFF
TRBJ1-6 TRBV5-6 - - 14 TGTGCCAGCAGCTTGCAGTCCGTGAATTCACCCCTCCACTTT CASSLQSVNSPLHF
TRBJ2-7 TRBV30 TRBD1 - 13 TGTGCCTGGAGTGTACGACAGGGGTACGAGCAGTACTTC CAWSVRQGYEQYF
TRBJ2-3 TRBV7-2 - - 14 TGTGCCAGCAGCCAGTGGGGGGGGCCAGATACGCAGTATTTT CASSQWGGPDTQYF
TRBJ2-3 TRBV19 - once 13 TGTGCCAGTAGTATAGTAGACACAGATACGCAGTATTTT CASSIVDTDTQYF
TRBJ2-5 TRBV19 TRBD2 - 15 TGTGCCAGTAGTATAGATTCCCGACTAGCAGAGACCCAGTACTTC CASSIDSRLAETQYF
TRBJ2-1 TRBV19 TRBD2 once 16 TGTGCCAGTAGTATTTACCGACTAGCGGCTTACAATGAGCAGTTCTTC CASSIYRLAAYNEQFF
TRBJ2-5 TRBV5-4 TRBD2 - 13 TGTGCCAGCAGCACTAGCGGATGGGAGACCCAGTACTTC CASSTSGWETQYF
TRBJ2-2 TRBV19 - - 15 TGTGCCAGTAGCGACATCTGGGGGATTATAGGGGAGCTGTTTTTT CASSDIWGIIGELFF
TRBJ2-1 TRBV10-1 TRBD2 - 16 TGCGCCAGCAGTGAGTCCAGCGGGAGCTCCTACAATGAGCAGTTCTTC CASSESSGSSYNEQFF
TRBJ2-3 TRBV9 - - 17 TGTGCCAGCAGCGAATCCCTTAAAAAGCCTAGCACAGATACGCAGTATTTT CASSESLKKPSTDTQYF